This TCR beta chain was documented in a study of blood T cell repertoires in COVID-19. The protocol was immunoSEQ multiplex PCR, while the TCRdb copy is restricted to in-frame clones and leaves out a portion. The table has 150,000 to 200,000 clones, under 90% seen once. Germline V gene data show CDR1 as GTSNPN and CDR2 as SVGIG (reference sequence). The CDR3 totals 13 residues. Trimming left V 0 bases short and J 8 bases short, with 13 bases between. The sample comprised peripheral blood. The receptor's source is a woman of 80 years or more with acute or convalescent COVID-19. The V call is TRBV30, the J call TRBJ1-2, with D unclear. The CDR3 is CAWSVLRQSGYTF. The CDR3 DNA sequence: TGTGCCTGGAGTGTACTCAGGCAGTCGGGCTACACCTTC.